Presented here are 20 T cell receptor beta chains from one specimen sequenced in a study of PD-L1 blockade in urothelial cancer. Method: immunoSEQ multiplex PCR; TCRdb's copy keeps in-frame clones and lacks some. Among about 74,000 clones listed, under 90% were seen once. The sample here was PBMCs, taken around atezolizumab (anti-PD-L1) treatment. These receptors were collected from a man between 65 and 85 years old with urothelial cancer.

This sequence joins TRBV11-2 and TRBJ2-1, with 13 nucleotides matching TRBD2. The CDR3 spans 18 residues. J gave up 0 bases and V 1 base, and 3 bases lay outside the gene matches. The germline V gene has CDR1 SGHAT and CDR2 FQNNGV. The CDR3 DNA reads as TGTGCCAGCAGCTTAGGAACTAGCGGGAGGGGCTCCTACAATGAGCAGTTCTTC. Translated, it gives CASSLGTSGRGSYNEQFF.

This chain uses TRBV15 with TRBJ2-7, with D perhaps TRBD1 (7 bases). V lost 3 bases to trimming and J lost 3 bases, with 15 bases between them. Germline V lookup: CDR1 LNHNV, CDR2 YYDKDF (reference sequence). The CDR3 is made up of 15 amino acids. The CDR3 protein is CATSRIGGGSYEQYF. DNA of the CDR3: TGTGCCACCAGCAGGATCGGAGGGGGCAGCTACGAGCAGTACTTC.

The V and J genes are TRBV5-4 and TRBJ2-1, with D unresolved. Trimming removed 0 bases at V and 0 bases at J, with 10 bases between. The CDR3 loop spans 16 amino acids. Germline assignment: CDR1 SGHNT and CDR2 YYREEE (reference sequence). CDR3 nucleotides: TGTGCCAGCAGCTTGGCCACCGCGAGCTCCTACAATGAGCAGTTCTTC. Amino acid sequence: CASSLATASSYNEQFF.

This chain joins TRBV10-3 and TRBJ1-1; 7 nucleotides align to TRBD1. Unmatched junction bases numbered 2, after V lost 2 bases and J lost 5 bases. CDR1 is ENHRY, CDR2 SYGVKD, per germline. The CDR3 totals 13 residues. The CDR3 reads CAISEHRGTEAFF. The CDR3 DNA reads TGTGCCATCAGTGAGCACAGGGGAACTGAAGCTTTCTTT.

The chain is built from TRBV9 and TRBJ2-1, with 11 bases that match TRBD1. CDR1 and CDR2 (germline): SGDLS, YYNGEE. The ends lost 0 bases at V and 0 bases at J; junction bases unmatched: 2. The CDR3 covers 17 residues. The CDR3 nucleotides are TGTGCCAGCAGCGTAGTCGGGACAGGGGGCTCCTACAATGAGCAGTTCTTC. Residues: CASSVVGTGGSYNEQFF.

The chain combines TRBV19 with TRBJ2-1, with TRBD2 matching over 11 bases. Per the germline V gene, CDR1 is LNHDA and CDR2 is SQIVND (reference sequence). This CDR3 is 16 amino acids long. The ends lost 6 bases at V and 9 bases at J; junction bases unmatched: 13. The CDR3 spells CASSSYSGGGIGEQFF. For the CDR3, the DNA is TGTGCCAGTAGCTCATATAGCGGGGGGGGCATCGGTGAGCAGTTCTTC.

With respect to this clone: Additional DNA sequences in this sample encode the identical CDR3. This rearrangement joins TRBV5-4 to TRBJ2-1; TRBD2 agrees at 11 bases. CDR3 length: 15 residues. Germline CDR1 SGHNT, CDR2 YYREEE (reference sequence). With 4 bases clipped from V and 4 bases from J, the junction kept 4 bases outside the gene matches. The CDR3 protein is CASSPGLADYNEQFF. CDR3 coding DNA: TGTGCCAGCAGCCCGGGACTAGCGGATTACAATGAGCAGTTCTTC. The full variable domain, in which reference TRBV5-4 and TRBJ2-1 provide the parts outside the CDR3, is ETGVTQSPTHLIKTRGQQVTLRCSSQSGHNTVSWYQQALGQGPQFIFQYYREEENGRGNFPPRFSGLQFPNYSSELNVNALELDDSALYLCASSPGLADYNEQFFGPGTRLTVL.

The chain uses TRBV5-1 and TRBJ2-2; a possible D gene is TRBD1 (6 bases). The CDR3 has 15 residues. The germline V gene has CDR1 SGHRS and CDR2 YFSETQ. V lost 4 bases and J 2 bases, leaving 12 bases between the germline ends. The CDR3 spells CASSLTGTNTGELFF. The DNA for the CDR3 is TGCGCCAGCAGCCTCACCGGGACAAACACCGGGGAGCTGTTTTTT.

The CDR3 nucleotides read TGTGCCAGCAGCAAGGGACAGGGTATGGCCGGGGAGCTGTTTTTT. This codes for CASSKGQGMAGELFF. The J gene is TRBJ2-2, the V gene TRBV9; 9 bases fit TRBD1. Germline CDR1 reads SGDLS; CDR2 reads YYNGEE. V gave up 4 bases and J gave up 6 bases; unmatched junction bases: 7. The CDR3 is made up of 15 amino acids.

CDR3 sequence: CASSHGRGTNEKLFF. CDR3 DNA: TGTGCCAGCAGCCACGGGAGGGGAACTAATGAAAAACTGTTTTTT. The chain links TRBV6-5 to TRBJ1-4, with D possibly TRBD1 on 5 matching bases. Trimming removed 6 bases from V and 1 base from J, with 12 bases in between. The CDR3 consists of 15 residues. The germline gives CDR1 MNHEY, CDR2 SVGAGI.

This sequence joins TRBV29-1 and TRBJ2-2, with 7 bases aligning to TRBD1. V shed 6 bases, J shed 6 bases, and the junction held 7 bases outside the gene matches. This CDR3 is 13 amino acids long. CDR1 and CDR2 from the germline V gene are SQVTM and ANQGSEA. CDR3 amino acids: CSVANRGPGELFF. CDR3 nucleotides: TGCAGCGTAGCAAACAGGGGTCCCGGGGAGCTGTTTTTT.

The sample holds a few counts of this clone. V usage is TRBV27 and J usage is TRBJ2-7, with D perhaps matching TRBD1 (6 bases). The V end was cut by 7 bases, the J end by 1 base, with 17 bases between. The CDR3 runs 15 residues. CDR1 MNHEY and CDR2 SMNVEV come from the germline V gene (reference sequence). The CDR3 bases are TGTGCCAGCACGTCCCGAGCGGACAGTTCCTACGAGCAGTACTTC. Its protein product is CASTSRADSSYEQYF.

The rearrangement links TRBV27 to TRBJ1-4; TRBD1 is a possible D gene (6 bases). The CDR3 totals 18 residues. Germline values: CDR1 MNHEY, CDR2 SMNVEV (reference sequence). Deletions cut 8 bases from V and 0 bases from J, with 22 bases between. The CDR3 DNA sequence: TGTGCCAGCCTCGCGAGGTGGGCAGGGGAAGCAACTAATGAAAAACTGTTTTTT. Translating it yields CASLARWAGEATNEKLFF. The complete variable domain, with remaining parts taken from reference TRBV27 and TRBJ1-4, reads EAQVTQNPRYLITVTGKKLTVTCSQNMNHEYMSWYRQDPGLGLRQIYYSMNVEVTDKGDVPEGYKVSRKEKRNFPLILESPSPNQTSLYFCASLARWAGEATNEKLFFGSGTQLSVL.

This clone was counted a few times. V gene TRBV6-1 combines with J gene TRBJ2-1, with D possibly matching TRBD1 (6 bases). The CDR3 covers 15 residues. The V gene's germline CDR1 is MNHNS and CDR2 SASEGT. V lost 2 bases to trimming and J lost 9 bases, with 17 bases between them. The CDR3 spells CASSEQGLRAPEQFF. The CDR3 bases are TGTGCCAGCAGTGAACAGGGGCTGCGTGCCCCTGAGCAGTTCTTC.

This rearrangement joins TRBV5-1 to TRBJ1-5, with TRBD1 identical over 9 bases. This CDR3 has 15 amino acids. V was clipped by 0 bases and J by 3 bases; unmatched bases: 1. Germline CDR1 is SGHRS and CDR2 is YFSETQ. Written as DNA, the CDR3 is TGCGCCAGCAGCTTGGGACAGGGGGACAATCAGCCCCAGCATTTT. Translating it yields CASSLGQGDNQPQHF. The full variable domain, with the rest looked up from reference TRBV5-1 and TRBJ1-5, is KAGVTQTPRYLIKTRGQQVTLSCSPISGHRSVSWYQQTPGQGLQFLFEYFSETQRNKGNFPGRFSGRQFSNSRSEMNVSTLELGDSALYLCASSLGQGDNQPQHFGDGTRLSIL.

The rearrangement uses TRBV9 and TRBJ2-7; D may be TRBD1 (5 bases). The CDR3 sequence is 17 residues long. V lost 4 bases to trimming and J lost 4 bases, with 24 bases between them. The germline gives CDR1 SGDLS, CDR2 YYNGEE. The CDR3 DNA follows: TGTGCCAGCAGCCCCCCCCGGGTGGGGTTTGGGGCTTACGAGCAGTACTTC. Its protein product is CASSPPRVGFGAYEQYF.

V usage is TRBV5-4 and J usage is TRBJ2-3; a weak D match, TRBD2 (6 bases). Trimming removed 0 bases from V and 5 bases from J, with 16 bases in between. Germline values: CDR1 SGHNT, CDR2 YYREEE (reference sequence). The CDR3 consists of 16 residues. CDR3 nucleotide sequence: TGTGCCAGCAGCTTGGCCGGGGCGGGGCCGCAAGATACGCAGTATTTT. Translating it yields CASSLAGAGPQDTQYF.

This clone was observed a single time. The CDR3 protein is CASSSGQTYEQYF. Written as DNA, the CDR3 is TGTGCCAGCAGTTCCGGACAGACCTACGAGCAGTACTTC. The rearrangement uses TRBV28 and TRBJ2-7; a weak D match, TRBD1 (6 bases). Germline V gene lookup returns CDR1 MDHEN and CDR2 SYDVKM. Trimming cost V 4 bases and J 2 bases, with 9 bases left between them. This CDR3 contains 13 residues.

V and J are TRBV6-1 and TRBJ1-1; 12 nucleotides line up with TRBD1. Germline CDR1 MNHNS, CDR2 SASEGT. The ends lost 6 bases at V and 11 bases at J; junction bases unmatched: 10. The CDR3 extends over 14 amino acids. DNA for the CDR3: TGTGCCAGCAGGGGCGGGACAGGGGGCAACTGGGCTTTCTTT. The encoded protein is CASRGGTGGNWAFF.

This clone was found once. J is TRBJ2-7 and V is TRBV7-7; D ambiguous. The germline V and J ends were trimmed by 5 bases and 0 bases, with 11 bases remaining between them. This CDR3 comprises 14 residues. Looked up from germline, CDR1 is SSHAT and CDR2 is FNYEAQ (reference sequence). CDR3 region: CASSPLVSSYEQYF. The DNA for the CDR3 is TGTGCCAGCAGCCCACTTGTGAGCTCCTACGAGCAGTACTTC.